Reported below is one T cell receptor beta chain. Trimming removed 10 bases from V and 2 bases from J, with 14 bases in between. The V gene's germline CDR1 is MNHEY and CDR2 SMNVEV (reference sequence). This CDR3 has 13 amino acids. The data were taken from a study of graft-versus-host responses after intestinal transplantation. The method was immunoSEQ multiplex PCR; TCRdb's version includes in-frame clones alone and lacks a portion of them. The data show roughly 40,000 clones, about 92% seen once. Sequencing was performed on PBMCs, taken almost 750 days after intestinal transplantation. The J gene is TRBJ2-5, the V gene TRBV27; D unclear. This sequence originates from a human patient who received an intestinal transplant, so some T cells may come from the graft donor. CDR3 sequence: CATSIRRQETQYF. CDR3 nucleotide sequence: TGTGCCACAAGCATAAGGCGGCAAGAGACCCAGTACTTC.